This T cell receptor (beta chain) was documented in a study of CD8 T cells in Susac syndrome. Random hexamers served to reverse transcribe roughly 0.5 to 1 ug RNA. Each CDR3 protein is one row after TCRdb ran MiXCR on the immunoSEQ multiplex PCR reads. The data contain some 240,000 distinct CDR3 sequences, 95% to 97% of them singletons. The TCR comes from a human donor with Susac syndrome. The sequenced sample was CD4+ T cells from PBMCs.

CDR3: CATSRARVQTQYF. CDR3 DNA sequence: TGTGCCACCAGCAGAGCTAGGGTACAGACCCAGTACTTC. The chain uses TRBV15 and TRBJ2-5; D unclear. CDR1 is LNHNV, CDR2 YYDKDF, per germline (reference sequence). V shed 1 base and J shed 6 bases, with 9 bases lying between them. The CDR3 length is 13 residues. Complete variable domain (other parts from reference TRBV15 and TRBJ2-5): DAMVIQNPRYQVTQFGKPVTLSCSQTLNHNVMYWYQQKSSQAPKLLFHYYDKDFNNEADTPDNFQSRRPNTSFCFLDIRSPGLGDTAMYLCATSRARVQTQYFGPGTRLLVL.